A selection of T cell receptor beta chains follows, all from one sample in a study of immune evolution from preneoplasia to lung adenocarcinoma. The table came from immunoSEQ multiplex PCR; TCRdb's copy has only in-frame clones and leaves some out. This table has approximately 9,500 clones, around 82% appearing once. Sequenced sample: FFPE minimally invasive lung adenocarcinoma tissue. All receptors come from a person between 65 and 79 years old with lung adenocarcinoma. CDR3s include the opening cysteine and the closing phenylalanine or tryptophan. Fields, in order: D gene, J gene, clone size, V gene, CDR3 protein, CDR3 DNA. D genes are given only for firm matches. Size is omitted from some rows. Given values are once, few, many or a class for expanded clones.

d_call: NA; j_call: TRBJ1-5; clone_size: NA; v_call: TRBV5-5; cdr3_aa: CASSEDLQMGQPQHF; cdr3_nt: TGTGCCAGCAGCGAGGACCTACAGATGGGTCAGCCCCAGCATTTT
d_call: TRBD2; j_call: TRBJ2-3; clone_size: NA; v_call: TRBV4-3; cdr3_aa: CASSQLLAGNTDTQYF; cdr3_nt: TGCGCCAGCAGCCAGCTACTAGCGGGGAACACAGATACGCAGTATTTT
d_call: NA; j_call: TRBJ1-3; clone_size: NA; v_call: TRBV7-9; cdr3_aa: CASSSPQAASPIYF; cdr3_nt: TGTGCCAGCAGCTCGCCGCAGGCCGCGAGTCCCATATATTTT
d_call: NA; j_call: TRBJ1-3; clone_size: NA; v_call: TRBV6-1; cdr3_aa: CASSEVFRATFF; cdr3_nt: TGTGCCAGCAGTGAAGTATTCAGGGCCACTTTTTTT
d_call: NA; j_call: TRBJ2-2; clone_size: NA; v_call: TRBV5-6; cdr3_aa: CASSFGTGELFF; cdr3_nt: TGTGCCAGCAGCTTTGGTACCGGGGAGCTGTTTTTT
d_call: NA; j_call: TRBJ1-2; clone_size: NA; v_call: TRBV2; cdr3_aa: CASTPAGNYGYTF; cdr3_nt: TGTGCCAGCACCCCTGCAGGGAACTATGGCTACACCTTC
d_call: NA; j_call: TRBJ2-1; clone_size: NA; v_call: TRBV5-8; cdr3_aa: CASPGSGEQFF; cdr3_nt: TGTGCCAGCCCAGGGAGCGGTGAGCAGTTCTTC
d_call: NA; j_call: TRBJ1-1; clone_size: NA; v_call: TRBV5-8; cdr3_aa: CASSRTQLNTEAFF; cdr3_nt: TGTGCCAGCAGCCGAACCCAATTGAACACTGAAGCTTTCTTT
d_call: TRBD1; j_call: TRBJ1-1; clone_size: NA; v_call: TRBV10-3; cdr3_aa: CAISFGTGVNGGAFF; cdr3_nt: TGTGCCATCAGCTTTGGGACAGGGGTAAACGGAGGAGCTTTCTTT
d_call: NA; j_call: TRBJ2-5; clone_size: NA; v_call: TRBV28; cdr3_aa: CASRVSVFSRKKTQYF; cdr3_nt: TGTGCCAGCAGGGTCTCAGTGTTTTCGAGGAAGAAGACCCAGTACTTC
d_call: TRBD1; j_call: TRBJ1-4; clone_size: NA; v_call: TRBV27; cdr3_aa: CASSLGTGGAGGEKLFF; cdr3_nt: TGTGCCAGCAGTTTGGGGACAGGGGGCGCGGGCGGAGAAAAACTGTTTTTT
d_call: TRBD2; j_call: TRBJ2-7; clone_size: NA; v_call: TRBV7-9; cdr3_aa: CASSSSPGGSYEQYF; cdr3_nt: TGTGCCAGCAGCTCCAGCCCGGGGGGCTCCTACGAGCAGTACTTC
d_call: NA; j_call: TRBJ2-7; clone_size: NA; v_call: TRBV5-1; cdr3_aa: CASSLDVGGDYEQYF; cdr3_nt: TGCGCCAGCAGCCTGGACGTGGGGGGAGACTACGAGCAGTACTTC
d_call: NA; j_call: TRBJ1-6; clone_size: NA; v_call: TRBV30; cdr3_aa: CAWGKNNSPLHF; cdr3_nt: TGTGCCTGGGGGAAAAATAATTCACCCCTCCACTTT
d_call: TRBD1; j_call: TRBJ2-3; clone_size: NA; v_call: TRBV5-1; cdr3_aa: CASSQETGSDTQYF; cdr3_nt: TGCGCCAGCAGCCAAGAGACAGGGTCAGATACGCAGTATTTT
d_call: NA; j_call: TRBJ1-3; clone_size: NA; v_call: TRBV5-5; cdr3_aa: CASSSEGSGNTIYF; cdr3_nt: TGTGCCAGCAGCTCCGAGGGATCTGGAAACACCATATATTTT
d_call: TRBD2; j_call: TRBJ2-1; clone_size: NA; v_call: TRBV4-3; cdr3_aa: CASSQEAGGPQNEQFF; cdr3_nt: TGCGCCAGCAGCCAAGAGGCGGGAGGGCCGCAAAATGAGCAGTTCTTC
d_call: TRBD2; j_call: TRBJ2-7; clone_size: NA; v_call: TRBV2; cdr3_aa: CALRPRNRTSGLPPYEQYF; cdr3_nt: TGTGCCTTGCGGCCACGGAATAGGACTAGCGGCCTCCCTCCCTACGAGCAGTACTTC
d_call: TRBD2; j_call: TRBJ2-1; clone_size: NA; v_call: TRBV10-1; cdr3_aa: CASSDSVYSGRIDNEQFF; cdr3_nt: TGCGCCAGCAGTGATTCTGTTTATAGCGGGAGGATAGACAATGAGCAGTTCTTC
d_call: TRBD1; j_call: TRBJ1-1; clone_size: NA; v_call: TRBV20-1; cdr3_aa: CKSRGGSFAFF; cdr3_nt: TGCAAGTCACGAGGGGGCTCTTTCGCTTTCTTT
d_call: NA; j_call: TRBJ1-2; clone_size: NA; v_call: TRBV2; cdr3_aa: CASSEFPLRGYTF; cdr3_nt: TGTGCCAGCAGTGAATTTCCCCTTAGGGGCTACACCTTC
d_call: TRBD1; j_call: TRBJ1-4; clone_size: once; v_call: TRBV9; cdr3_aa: CASSVSGQGGEKLFF; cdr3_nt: TGTGCCAGCAGCGTTTCAGGACAGGGGGGTGAAAAACTGTTTTTT
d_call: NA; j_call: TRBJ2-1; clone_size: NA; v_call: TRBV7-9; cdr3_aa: CASSLRDGTYNEQFF; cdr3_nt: TGTGCCAGCAGCCTCCGGGACGGAACCTACAATGAGCAGTTCTTC
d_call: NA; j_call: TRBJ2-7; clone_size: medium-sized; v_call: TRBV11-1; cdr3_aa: CASSAFPRDSSSYEQYF; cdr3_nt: TGTGCCAGCAGCGCATTCCCACGGGATTCCAGCTCCTACGAGCAGTACTTC
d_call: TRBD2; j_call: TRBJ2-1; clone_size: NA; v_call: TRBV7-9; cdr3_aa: CASSSLKSGGAYEQFF; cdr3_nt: TGTGCCAGCAGCTCCCTTAAGAGCGGGGGGGCCTATGAGCAGTTCTTC
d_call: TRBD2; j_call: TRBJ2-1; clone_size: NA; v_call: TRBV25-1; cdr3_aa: CASIGTSGSHEQFF; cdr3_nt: TGTGCCAGCATTGGGACTAGCGGGAGCCATGAGCAGTTCTTC
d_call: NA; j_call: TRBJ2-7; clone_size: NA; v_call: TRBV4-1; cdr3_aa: CASSQIMRSRSYEQYF; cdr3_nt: TGCGCCAGCAGCCAGATCATGAGGAGCAGGTCCTACGAGCAGTACTTC
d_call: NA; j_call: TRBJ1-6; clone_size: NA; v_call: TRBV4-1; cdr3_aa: CASSQYGHGRNTLHF; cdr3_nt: TGCGCCAGCAGCCAGTACGGACACGGACGTAATACCCTCCACTTT
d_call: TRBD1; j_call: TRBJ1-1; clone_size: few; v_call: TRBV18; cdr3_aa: CASSQNTGGTEAFF; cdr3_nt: TGTGCCAGCTCCCAGAATACAGGGGGCACTGAAGCTTTCTTT
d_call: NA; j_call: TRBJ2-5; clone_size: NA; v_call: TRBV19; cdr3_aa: CASTPRGSETQYF; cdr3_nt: TGTGCCAGTACACCCAGGGGTTCGGAGACCCAGTACTTC
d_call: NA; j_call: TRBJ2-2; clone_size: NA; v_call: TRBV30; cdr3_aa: CAKMSRAGELFF; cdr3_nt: TGTGCCAAAATGTCCAGGGCCGGGGAGCTGTTTTTT
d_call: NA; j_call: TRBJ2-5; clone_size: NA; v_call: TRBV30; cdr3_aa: CAWRGGLWGETQYF; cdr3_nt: TGTGCCTGGAGGGGGGGACTGTGGGGAGAGACCCAGTACTTC
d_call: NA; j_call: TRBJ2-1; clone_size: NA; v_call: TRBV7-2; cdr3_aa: CASSLGGFGEQFF; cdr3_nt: TGTGCCAGCAGCTTAGGGGGATTCGGTGAGCAGTTCTTC
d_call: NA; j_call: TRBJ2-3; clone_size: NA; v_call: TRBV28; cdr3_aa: CASSSTGMLKDTQYF; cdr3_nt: TGTGCCAGCAGTTCTACAGGGATGTTAAAAGATACGCAGTATTTT
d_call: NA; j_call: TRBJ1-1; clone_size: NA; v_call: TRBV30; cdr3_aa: CAWSMRTAVAEAFF; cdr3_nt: TGTGCCTGGAGTATGAGGACCGCCGTGGCTGAAGCTTTCTTT
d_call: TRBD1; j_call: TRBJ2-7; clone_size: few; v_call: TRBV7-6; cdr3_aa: CASSPQTGGPWEQYF; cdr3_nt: TGTGCCAGCAGCCCACAGACAGGGGGCCCTTGGGAGCAGTACTTC
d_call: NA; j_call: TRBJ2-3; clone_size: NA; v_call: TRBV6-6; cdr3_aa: CASSYGPDTQYF; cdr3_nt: TGTGCCAGCAGTTACGGTCCAGATACGCAGTATTTT
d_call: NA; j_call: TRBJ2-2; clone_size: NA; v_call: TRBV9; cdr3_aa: CASSGGTGTPVGELFF; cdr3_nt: TGTGCCAGCAGCGGTGGGACCGGTACACCTGTCGGGGAGCTGTTTTTT
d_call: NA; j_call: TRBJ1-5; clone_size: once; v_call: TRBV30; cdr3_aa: CAWSVDYSNQPQHF; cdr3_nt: TGTGCCTGGAGTGTGGATTATAGCAATCAGCCCCAGCATTTT
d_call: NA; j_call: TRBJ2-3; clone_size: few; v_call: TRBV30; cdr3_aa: CAWSAGITDTQYF; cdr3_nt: TGTGCCTGGAGTGCCGGTATCACAGATACGCAGTATTTT